This TCR beta chain was sequenced during a study of blood T cell dynamics during melanoma immunotherapy. With regard to this clone: Antigen specificity is unknown. An end of the junction differs from the germline gene, which may be a read error.

Method: immunoSEQ multiplex PCR; TCRdb's copy keeps in-frame clones and lacks some. Here the sample spans approximately 10,000 clones, 86% being singletons. The study's findings and limits: It remained unknown if the driving T cell clones were melanoma-specific. Unlike progressors, later disease-control patients had W3 repertoires gaining clonality or diversity.

The CDR3 covers 13 residues. Germline V gene sequence: CDR1 SSHAT, CDR2 FNYEAQ (reference sequence). As to time point: pre-treatment baseline. Apart from two fast progressors, RECIST 1.1 response was judged 12 weeks post-infusion. This chain uses TRBV7-7 with TRBJ2-7; D uncertain. Specimen: blood, collected from a patient treated with checkpoint blockade. This TCR came from a human donor with melanoma. Here the CDR3 reads CASSLALADEQYF. In nucleotides, the CDR3 is TGTGCTAGCAGCTTAGCATTAGCTGACGAGCAGTACTTC.